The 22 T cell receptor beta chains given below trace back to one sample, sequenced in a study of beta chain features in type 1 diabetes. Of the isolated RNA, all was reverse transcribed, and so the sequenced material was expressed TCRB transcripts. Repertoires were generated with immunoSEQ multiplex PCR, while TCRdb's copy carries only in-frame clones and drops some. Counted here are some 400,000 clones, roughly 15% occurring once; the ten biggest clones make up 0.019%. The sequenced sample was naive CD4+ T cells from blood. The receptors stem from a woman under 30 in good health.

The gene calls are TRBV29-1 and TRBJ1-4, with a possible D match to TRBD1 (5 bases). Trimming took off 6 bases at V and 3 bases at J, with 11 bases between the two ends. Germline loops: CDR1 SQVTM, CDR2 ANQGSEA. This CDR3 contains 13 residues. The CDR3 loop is CSVAGNPNEKLFF. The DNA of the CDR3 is TGCAGCGTCGCAGGGAATCCTAATGAAAAACTGTTTTTT.

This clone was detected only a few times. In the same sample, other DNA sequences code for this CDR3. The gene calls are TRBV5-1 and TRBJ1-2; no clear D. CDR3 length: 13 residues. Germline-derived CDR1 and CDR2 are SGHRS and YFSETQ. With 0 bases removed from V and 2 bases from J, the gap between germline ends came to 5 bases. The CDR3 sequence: CASSLGQNYGYTF. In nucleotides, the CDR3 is TGCGCCAGCAGCTTGGGCCAGAACTATGGCTACACCTTC.

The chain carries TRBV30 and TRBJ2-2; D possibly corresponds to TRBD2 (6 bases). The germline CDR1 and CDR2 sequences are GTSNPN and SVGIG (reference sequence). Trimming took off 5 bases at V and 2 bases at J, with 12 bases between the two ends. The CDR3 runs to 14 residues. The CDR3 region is CAWDGTPNTGELFF. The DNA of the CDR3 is TGTGCCTGGGACGGGACTCCCAACACCGGGGAGCTGTTTTTT.

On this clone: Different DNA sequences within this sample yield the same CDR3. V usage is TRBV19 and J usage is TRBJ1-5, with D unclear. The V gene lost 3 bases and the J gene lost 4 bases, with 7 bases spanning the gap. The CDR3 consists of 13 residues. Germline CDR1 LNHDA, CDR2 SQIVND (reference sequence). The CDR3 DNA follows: TGTGCCAGTAGTATCCGGGTAAATCAGCCCCAGCATTTT. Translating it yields CASSIRVNQPQHF.

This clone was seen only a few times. The CDR3 DNA reads TGTGCCAGCCCACGACTAGCGGGACAAGAGACCCAGTACTTC. It specifies CASPRLAGQETQYF. The chain employs TRBV25-1 and TRBJ2-5; 11 bases are a match to TRBD2. The trim removed 8 bases at V and 2 bases at J, leaving 4 bases unmatched. The CDR3 has 14 amino acids. The germline CDR1 and CDR2 sequences are MGHDK and SYGVNS. The full variable domain, in which reference TRBV25-1 and TRBJ2-5 provide the parts outside the CDR3, is EADIYQTPRYLVIGTGKKITLECSQTMGHDKMYWYQQDPGMELHLIHYSYGVNSTEKGDLSSESTVSRIRTEHFPLTLESARPSHTSQYLCASPRLAGQETQYFGPGTRLLVL.

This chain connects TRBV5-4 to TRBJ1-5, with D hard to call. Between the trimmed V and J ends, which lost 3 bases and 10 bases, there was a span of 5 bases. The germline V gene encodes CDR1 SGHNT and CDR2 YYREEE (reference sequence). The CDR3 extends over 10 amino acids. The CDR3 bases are TGTGCCAGCAGCTGTCAACCCCAGCATTTT. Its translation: CASSCQPQHF.

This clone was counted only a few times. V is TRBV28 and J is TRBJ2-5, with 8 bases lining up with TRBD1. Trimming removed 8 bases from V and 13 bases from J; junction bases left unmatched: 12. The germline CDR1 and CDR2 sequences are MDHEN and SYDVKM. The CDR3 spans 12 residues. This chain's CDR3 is CASGVLQGGRYF. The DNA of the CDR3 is TGTGCCAGCGGGGTATTACAGGGGGGCCGGTACTTC.

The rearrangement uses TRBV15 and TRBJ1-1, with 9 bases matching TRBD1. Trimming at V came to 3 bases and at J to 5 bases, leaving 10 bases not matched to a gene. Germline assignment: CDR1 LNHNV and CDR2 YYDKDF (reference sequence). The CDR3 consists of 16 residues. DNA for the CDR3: TGTGCCACCAGCAGTCCCCCGGGACAGGGACGGACTGAAGCTTTCTTT. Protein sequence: CATSSPPGQGRTEAFF.

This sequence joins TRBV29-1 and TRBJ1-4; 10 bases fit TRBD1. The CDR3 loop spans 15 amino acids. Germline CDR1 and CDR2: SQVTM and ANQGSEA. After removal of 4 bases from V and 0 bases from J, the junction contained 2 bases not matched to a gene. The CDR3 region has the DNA TGCAGCGTTGGCGGACAGGGGGCAACTAATGAAAAACTGTTTTTT. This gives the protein CSVGGQGATNEKLFF. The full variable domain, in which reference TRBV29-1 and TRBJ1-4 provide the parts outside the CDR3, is SAVISQKPSRDICQRGTSLTIQCQVDSQVTMMFWYRQQPGQSLTLIATANQGSEATYESGFVIDKFPISRPNLTFSTLTVSNMSPEDSSIYLCSVGGQGATNEKLFFGSGTQLSVL.

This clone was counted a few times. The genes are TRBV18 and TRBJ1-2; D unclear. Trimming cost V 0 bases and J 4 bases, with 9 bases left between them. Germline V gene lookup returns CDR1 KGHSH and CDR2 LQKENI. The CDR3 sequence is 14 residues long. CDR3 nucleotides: TGTGCCAGCTCACCACCGGCGGGAATCTATGGCTACACCTTC. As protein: CASSPPAGIYGYTF.

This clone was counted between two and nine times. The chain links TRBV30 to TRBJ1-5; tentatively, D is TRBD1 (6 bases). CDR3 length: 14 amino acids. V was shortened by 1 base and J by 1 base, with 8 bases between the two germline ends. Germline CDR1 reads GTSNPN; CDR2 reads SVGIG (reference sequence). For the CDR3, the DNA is TGTGCCTGGAGTGGTGGACAGAGCAATCAGCCCCAGCATTTT. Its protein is CAWSGGQSNQPQHF.

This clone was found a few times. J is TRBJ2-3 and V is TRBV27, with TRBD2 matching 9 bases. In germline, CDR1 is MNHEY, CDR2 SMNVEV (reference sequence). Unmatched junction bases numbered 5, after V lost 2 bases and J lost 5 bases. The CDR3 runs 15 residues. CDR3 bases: TGTGCCAGCAGTTTACCGGGAGCGGGGGGAGATACGCAGTATTTT. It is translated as CASSLPGAGGDTQYF.

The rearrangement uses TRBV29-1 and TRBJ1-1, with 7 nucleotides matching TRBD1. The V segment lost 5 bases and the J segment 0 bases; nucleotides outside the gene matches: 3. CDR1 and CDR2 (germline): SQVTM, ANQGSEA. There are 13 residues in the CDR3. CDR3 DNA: TGCAGCGTTCACAGGGGAATGAACACTGAAGCTTTCTTT. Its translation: CSVHRGMNTEAFF.

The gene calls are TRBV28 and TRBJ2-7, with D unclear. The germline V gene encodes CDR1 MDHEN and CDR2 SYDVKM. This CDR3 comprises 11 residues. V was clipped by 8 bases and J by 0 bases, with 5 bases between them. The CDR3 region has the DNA TGTGCCAGCGAGAGCTCCTACGAGCAGTACTTC. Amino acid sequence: CASESSYEQYF.

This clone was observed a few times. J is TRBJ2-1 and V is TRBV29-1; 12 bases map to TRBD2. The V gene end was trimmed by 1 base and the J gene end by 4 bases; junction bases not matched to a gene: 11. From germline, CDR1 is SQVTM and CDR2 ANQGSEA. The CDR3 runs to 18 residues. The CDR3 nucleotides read TGCAGCGTTGAAGGTGAACTAGCGGGAGGCCTAACGTACAATGAGCAGTTCTTC. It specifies CSVEGELAGGLTYNEQFF.

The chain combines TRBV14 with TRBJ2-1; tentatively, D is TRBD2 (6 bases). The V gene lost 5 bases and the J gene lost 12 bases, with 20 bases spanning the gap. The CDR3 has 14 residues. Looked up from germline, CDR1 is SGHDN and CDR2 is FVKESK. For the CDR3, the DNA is TGTGCCAGCAGCAGCGCTCGGGACTTCAAGGGGCAGTTCTTC. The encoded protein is CASSSARDFKGQFF.

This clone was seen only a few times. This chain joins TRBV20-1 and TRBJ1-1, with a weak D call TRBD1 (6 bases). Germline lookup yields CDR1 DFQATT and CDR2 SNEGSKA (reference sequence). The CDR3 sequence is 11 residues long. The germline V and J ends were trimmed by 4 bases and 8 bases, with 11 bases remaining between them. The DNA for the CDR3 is TGCAGTGCTACTGGACAGAGAGAAGCTTTCTTT. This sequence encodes CSATGQREAFF.

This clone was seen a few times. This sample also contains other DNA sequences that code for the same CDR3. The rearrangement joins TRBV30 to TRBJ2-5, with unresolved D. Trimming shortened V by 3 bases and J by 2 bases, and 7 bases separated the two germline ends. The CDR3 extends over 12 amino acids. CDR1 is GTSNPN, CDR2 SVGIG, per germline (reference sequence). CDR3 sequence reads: CAWRANQETQYF. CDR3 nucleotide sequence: TGTGCCTGGAGGGCAAATCAAGAGACCCAGTACTTC.

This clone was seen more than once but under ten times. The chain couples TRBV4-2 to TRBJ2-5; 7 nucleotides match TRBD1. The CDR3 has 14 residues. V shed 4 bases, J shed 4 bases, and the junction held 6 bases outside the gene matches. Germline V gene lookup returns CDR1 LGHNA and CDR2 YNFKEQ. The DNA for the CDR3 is TGTGCCAGCAGCCCGACGGGACAGCGAGAGACCCAGTACTTC. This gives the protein CASSPTGQRETQYF.

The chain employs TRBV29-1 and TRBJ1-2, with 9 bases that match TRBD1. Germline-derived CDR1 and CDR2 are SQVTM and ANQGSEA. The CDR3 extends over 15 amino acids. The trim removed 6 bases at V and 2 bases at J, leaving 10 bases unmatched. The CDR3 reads CSVRQGVILNYGYTF. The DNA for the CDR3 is TGCAGCGTAAGACAGGGGGTGATCCTCAACTATGGCTACACCTTC.

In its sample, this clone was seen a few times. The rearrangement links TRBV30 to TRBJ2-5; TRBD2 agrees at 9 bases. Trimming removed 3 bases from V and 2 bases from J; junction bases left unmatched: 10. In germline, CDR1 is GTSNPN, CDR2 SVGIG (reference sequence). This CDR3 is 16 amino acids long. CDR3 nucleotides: TGTGCCTGGAGGTGGCGGGAGGGTTCCGGTCAAGAGACCCAGTACTTC. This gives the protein CAWRWREGSGQETQYF. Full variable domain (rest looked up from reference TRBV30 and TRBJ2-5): SQTIHQWPATLVQPVGSPLSLECTVEGTSNPNLYWYRQAAGRGLQLLFYSVGIGQISSEVPQNLSASRPQDRQFILSSKKLLLSDSGFYLCAWRWREGSGQETQYFGPGTRLLVL.

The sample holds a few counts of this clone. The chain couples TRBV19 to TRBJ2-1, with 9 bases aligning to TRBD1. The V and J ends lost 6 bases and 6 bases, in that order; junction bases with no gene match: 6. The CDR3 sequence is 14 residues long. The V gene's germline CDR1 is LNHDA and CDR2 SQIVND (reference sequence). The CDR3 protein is CASSDRGISNEQFF. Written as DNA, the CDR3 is TGTGCCAGTAGCGACAGGGGGATAAGCAATGAGCAGTTCTTC. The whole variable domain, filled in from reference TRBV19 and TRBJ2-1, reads DGGITQSPKYLFRKEGQNVTLSCEQNLNHDAMYWYRQDPGQGLRLIYYSQIVNDFQKGDIAEGYSVSREKKESFPLTVTSAQKNPTAFYLCASSDRGISNEQFFGPGTRLTVL.